The source of this T cell receptor beta chain is a study of shared clonotypes between healthy human individuals. Germline lookup yields CDR1 SNHLY and CDR2 FYNNEI. This CDR3 comprises 14 residues. Trimming at V came to 8 bases and at J to 4 bases, leaving 5 bases not matched to a gene. The repertoire was sequenced with immunoSEQ multiplex PCR; TCRdb's copy has only in-frame clones and lacks some. The sample holds around 1,000,000 clones; around 77% are singletons and the top ten take about 0.94%. Among the donors, all were Caucasian adults who lived in Nashville, Tennessee. This sequence was found in a man between 18 and 35 years old in good health. Some clones in this sample may be carry-over from other donors' samples. The sample was memory CD4+ T cells from PBMCs. Documented subset: CD45RA-negative fraction. This sequence joins TRBV2 and TRBJ2-2; 9 bases match TRBD1. Here the CDR3 DNA reads TGTGCCAGCGGGACAGGGTGGAGCACCGGGGAGCTGTTTTTT. It encodes CASGTGWSTGELFF.